This is a list of T cell receptor beta chains from one sample in a study of B cell selection in AIRE deficiency. Produced via immunoSEQ multiplex PCR; TCRdb's table is partial and in-frame only. The sample contains tens of thousands of clones, around 97% of which appear only once. Material: conventional CD4+ T cells sorted from PBMCs. These receptors were taken from a human donor with AIRE deficiency. Both conserved end residues are trimmed from each CDR3. Fields, in order: J gene, D gene, V gene, CDR3 protein. A D gene is named only where the DNA matches it firmly.

TRBJ2-2 TRBD2 TRBV25-1 ASSAPLAGAGTGELF
TRBJ2-7 TRBD2 TRBV28 ASAINTGLVTYEQY
TRBJ1-5 - TRBV7-9 ASSSSGTENSNQPQH
TRBJ1-5 - TRBV7-9 ASSSPNQPQH
TRBJ2-3 - TRBV19 ASSGSSSPDTQY
TRBJ1-5 TRBD1 TRBV6-6 ASSYGTGSLRQPQH
TRBJ2-2 - TRBV7-3 ASSFRTGSNTGELF
TRBJ1-2 TRBD1 TRBV28 ASRWAGTGGNYGYT
TRBJ1-5 - TRBV11-2 ASSLDRGFQPQH
TRBJ2-3 - TRBV5-5 ASSLGQSTDTQY
TRBJ1-4 - TRBV5-1 ASSLIREGEQV
TRBJ2-1 - TRBV5-4 ASSSLKTASLYNEQF
TRBJ2-3 TRBD2 TRBV4-3 ASSQGDGRDSTDTQY
TRBJ2-3 - TRBV4-1 ASSQAGALGTQY
TRBJ1-5 - TRBV28 ASSTPSWSNQPQH
TRBJ2-7 - TRBV19 ASSTTGGYSYEQY
TRBJ2-1 - TRBV2 ASIRDSNNNEQF
TRBJ1-1 - TRBV6-1 ASSAPPAANTEAF